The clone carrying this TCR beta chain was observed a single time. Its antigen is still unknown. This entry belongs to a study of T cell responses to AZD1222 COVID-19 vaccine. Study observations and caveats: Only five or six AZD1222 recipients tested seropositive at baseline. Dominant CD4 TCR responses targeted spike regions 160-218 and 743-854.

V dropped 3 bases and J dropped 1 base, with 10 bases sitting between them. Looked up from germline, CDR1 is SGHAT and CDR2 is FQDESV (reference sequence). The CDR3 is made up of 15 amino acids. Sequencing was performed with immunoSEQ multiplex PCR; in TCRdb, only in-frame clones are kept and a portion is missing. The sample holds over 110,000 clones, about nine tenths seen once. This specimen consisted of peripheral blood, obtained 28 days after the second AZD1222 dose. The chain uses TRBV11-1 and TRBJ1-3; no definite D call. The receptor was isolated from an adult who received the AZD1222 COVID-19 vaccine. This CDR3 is CASSLNLGSGNTIYF. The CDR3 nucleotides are TGTGCCAGCAGCTTGAATCTCGGATCTGGAAACACCATATATTTT.